This TCR beta chain was identified during a study of memory CD4+ T cells and cytomegalovirus serostatus. Study-level results: About 40% of the roughly 160 known CMV-associated TCRbeta sequences appeared in CD4+ memory. A US-trained random forest predicted CMV serostatus with median AUC around 0.9.

The V gene's germline CDR1 is DFQATT and CDR2 SNEGSKA (reference sequence). The CDR3 spans 11 residues. Under the authors' procedure: After removing out-of-frame reads, approximately 2.2 million distinct TCRbeta sequences remained. Sequencing used immunoSEQ multiplex PCR; TCRdb keeps in-frame clones, though not all of them. D and trimming come from the DNA, and the V and J calls and clone size come from that table. The data contain some 44,000 clones, more than 65% of them singletons. The sort gate was single viable CD3+CD4+CD8-CD45RO+ cells for memory CD4+ T cells. Serum IgG to CMV pp150, pp28, p38 and p52 defined serostatus. This clone ranks as medium-sized. What it binds is not known.

The chain has TRBV20-1 and TRBJ2-7, with TRBD2 identical over 11 bases. The origin of this receptor is an adult in good health and CMV-seronegative. The specimen was memory CD4+ T cells from blood. In nucleotides, the CDR3 is TGCGGGGGACTAGCGGATTACGAGCAGTACTTC. Translation: CGGLADYEQYF.